Shown below are 6 T cell receptor beta chains from a single sample sequenced in a study of blood T cell repertoires in COVID-19. Libraries were prepared by immunoSEQ multiplex PCR; TCRdb keeps only in-frame clonotypes and omits some of them. The table has around 100,000 clones, around 87% seen once. Sequenced: peripheral blood. These receptors all come from a human donor in a cohort sampled during active COVID-19.

The chain recombines TRBV19 with TRBJ2-7, with 9 positions matching TRBD1. The V segment lost 0 bases and the J segment 0 bases; nucleotides outside the gene matches: 9. Per germline, CDR1 LNHDA and CDR2 SQIVND (reference sequence). This CDR3 is built from 18 residues. DNA of the CDR3: TGTGCCAGTAGTATAGATGTGGCCGGGACAGGGAGCTCCTACGAGCAGTACTTC. It yields the protein CASSIDVAGTGSSYEQYF.

This clone was seen a few times. The chain is built from TRBV7-8 and TRBJ2-1; 8 bases are a match to TRBD2. CDR3 size: 15 residues. Germline CDR1 is SGHVS and CDR2 is FQNEAQ. The V and J ends lost 6 bases and 7 bases, in that order; junction bases with no gene match: 11. The DNA of the CDR3 is TGTGCCAGCAGGCCGGTTTGGCGGGGGGTTAATGAGCAGTTCTTC. Translated: CASRPVWRGVNEQFF.

This chain links TRBV4-1 with TRBJ2-7; 12 bases fit TRBD1. This CDR3 has 16 amino acids. CDR1 and CDR2 (germline): MGHRA, YSYEKL. The V segment lost 4 bases and the J segment 2 bases; nucleotides outside the gene matches: 6. CDR3 loop: CASSPLGTGGTYEQYF. In DNA form, the CDR3 reads TGCGCCAGCAGCCCGCTTGGGACAGGGGGCACCTACGAGCAGTACTTC.

This sequence joins TRBV29-1 and TRBJ1-1, with 7 bases lining up with TRBD1. From germline, CDR1 is SQVTM and CDR2 ANQGSEA. The V gene end was trimmed by 7 bases and the J gene end by 4 bases; junction bases not matched to a gene: 9. The CDR3 loop spans 13 amino acids. CDR3 nucleotide sequence: TGCAGCGGGTACAGGGGCGCGGGCACTGAAGCTTTCTTT. Protein product: CSGYRGAGTEAFF.

The chain joins TRBV19 to TRBJ1-2; D is unresolved. CDR1 and CDR2 from the germline V gene are LNHDA and SQIVND (reference sequence). V lost 1 base, J lost 3 bases, and 9 bases lay in between. This CDR3 spans 14 amino acids. CDR3 in amino acids: CASSIAYGDYGYTF. CDR3 coding DNA: TGTGCCAGTAGTATAGCGTACGGGGACTATGGCTACACCTTC.

Only one count was recorded for this clone. The chain recombines TRBV30 with TRBJ1-1; the D gene is possibly TRBD1 (6 bases). The V end was cut by 4 bases, the J end by 0 bases, with 9 bases between. Per the germline V gene, CDR1 is GTSNPN and CDR2 is SVGIG (reference sequence). This CDR3 is built from 13 residues. The CDR3 DNA reads as TGTGCCTGGAACACAGGGTTGAACACTGAAGCTTTCTTT. Translation gives CAWNTGLNTEAFF.